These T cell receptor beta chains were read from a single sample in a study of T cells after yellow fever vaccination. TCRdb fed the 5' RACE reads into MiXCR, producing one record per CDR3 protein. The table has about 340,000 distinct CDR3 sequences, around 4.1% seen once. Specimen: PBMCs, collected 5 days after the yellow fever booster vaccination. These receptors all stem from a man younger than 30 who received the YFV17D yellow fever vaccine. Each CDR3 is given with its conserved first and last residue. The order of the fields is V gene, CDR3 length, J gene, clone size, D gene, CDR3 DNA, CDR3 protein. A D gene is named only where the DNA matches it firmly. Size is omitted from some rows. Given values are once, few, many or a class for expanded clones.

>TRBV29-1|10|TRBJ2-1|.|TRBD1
TGCAGCGTGACAGGGGTGGAGCAGTTCTTC
CSVTGVEQFF
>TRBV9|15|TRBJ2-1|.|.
TGTGCCAGCAGCGTAGACGCAGGGGAGTACAATGAGCAGTTCTTC
CASSVDAGEYNEQFF
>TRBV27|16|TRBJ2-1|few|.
TGTGCCAGCAGTCCCGAACCACTTGGTGGGGGTGATGGGCAGTTCTTC
CASSPEPLGGGDGQFF
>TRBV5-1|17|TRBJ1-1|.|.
TGCGCCAGCAGCTTGTCAGGCAGGGAGCATGAAGGTACTGAAGCTTTCTTT
CASSLSGREHEGTEAFF
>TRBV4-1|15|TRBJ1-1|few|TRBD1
TGCGCCAGCAGCCAAGAAGGGGGCATGAACACTGAAGCTTTCTTT
CASSQEGGMNTEAFF
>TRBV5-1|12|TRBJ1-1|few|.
TGCGCCAGCAGCCCGGAGGGGGTGGAAGCTTTCTTT
CASSPEGVEAFF
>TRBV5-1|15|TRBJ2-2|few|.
TGCGCCAGCAGCTTTGAGGCTAACGGAAGCGGGGAGCTGTTTTTT
CASSFEANGSGELFF
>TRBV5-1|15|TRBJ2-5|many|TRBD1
TGCGCCAGCAGCTCATTCCGGGACAGGGCCGAGACCCAGTACTTC
CASSSFRDRAETQYF
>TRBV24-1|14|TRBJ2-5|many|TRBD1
TGTGCCAACCGAACAGGGGGGTATTCAGAGACCCAGTACTTC
CANRTGGYSETQYF
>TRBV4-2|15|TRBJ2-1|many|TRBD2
TGTGCCAGCAGCCGGGGACTAGCGACCTACAATGAGCAGTTCTTC
CASSRGLATYNEQFF
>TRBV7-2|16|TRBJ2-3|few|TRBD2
TGTGCCAGCAGCTCCCTGGCGGGGGACCTCACAGATACGCAGTATTTT
CASSSLAGDLTDTQYF
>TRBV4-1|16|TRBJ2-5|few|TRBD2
TGCGCCAGCAGCCACCCTCCTAGCGGGGAACAAGAGACCCAGTACTTC
CASSHPPSGEQETQYF
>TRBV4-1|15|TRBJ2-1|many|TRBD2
TGCGCCAGCAGCCAAGATTCCGGGGGGGCCGGTGAGCAGTTCTTC
CASSQDSGGAGEQFF
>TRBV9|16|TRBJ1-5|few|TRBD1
TGTGCCAGCAGCCCTGGACAGGGACAATACGGACAGCCCCAGCATTTT
CASSPGQGQYGQPQHF
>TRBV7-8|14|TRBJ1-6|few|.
TGTGCCAGCAGTAATCAGAGGGGTAATTCACCCCTCCACTTT
CASSNQRGNSPLHF
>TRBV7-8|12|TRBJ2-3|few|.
TGTGCCAGGGGACCAGAGTCGGATACGCAGTATTTT
CARGPESDTQYF
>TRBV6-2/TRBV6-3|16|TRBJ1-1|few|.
TGTGCCAGCAGTTCCATTCGAACAGGTTTGAACACTGAAGCTTTCTTT
CASSSIRTGLNTEAFF
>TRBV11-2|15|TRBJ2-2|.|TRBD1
TGTGCCAGCAGCTTGGGACAGGGTCGCACCGGGGAGCTGTTTTTT
CASSLGQGRTGELFF
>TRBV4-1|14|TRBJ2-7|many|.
TGCGCCAGCAGCCAAGATTCACAGGGCCACGAGCAGTACTTC
CASSQDSQGHEQYF
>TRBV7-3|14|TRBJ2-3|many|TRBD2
TGTGCCAGCAGGTCGAGCGGGGGGGCAGATACGCAGTATTTT
CASRSSGGADTQYF
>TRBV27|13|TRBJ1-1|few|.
TGTGCCAGCAGGGGACACGAGAACACTGAAGCTTTCTTT
CASRGHENTEAFF
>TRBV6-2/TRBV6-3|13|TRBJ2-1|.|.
TGTGCCAGCGGGTGGAAGCAGGGGCCTGAGCAGTTCTTC
CASGWKQGPEQFF
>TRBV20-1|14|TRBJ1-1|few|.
TGCAGTGCTTCTTGGGGACCAGTGAACACTGAAGCTTTCTTT
CSASWGPVNTEAFF
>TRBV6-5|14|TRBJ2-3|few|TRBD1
TGTGCCAGCATGGACAGGGAATACACAGATACGCAGTATTTT
CASMDREYTDTQYF
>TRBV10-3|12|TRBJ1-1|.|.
TGTGCCATCCGGCAGAGGGGGACTGAAGCTTTCTTT
CAIRQRGTEAFF
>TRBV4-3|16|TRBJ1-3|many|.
TGCGCCAGCAGCCAAGATACGGGGGGTAGGGGAAACACCATATATTTT
CASSQDTGGRGNTIYF
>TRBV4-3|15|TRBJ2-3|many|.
TGCGCCAGCAGCCAAGCGGGGTCGGGGTCAGATACGCAGTATTTT
CASSQAGSGSDTQYF
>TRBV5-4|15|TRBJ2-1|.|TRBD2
TGTGCCAGCAGCTTGGGAGGGACTAGCGCCAATGAGCAGTTCTTC
CASSLGGTSANEQFF
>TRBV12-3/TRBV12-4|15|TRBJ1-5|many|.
TGTGCCAGCAGACCTATGGGAGGGGCGAATCAGCCCCAGCATTTT
CASRPMGGANQPQHF
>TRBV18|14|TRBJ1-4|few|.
TGTGCCAGCTCACCACCGTCGCAGCCCGAAAAACTGTTTTTT
CASSPPSQPEKLFF
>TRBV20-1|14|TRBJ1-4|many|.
TGCAGTGCTAGAGGGTGGGGGTCCGATGAAAAACTGTTTTTT
CSARGWGSDEKLFF
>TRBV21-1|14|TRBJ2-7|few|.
TGTGCCAGCAGCAACCCGGGGGCCGTCTACGAGCAGTACTTC
CASSNPGAVYEQYF
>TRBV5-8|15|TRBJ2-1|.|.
TGTGCCAGCAGCTTGGAGGGGGGGCCGGGGAATGAGCAGTTCTTC
CASSLEGGPGNEQFF
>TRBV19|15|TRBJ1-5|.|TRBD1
TGTGCCAGCCTCCCTGACAGGGGAAGTTTTCAGCCCCAGCATTTT
CASLPDRGSFQPQHF
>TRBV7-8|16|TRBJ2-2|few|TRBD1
TGTGCCAGCAGAGAAGGCAGGGGGTCGAACACCGGGGAGCTGTTTTTT
CASREGRGSNTGELFF
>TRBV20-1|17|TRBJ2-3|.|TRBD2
TGCAGTGCTAGAGGAGCGGGGGGCCGAACTAGCACAGATACGCAGTATTTT
CSARGAGGRTSTDTQYF
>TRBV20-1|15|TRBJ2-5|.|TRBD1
TGCAGTGCTAGAGGGCGCAGGGGGCTACAAGAGACCCAGTACTTC
CSARGRRGLQETQYF
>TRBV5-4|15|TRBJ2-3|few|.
TGTGCCAGCAGCTTGGGTGGCATTAACACAGATACGCAGTATTTT
CASSLGGINTDTQYF
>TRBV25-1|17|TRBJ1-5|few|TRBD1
TGTGCCAGCAGTGCTGTAGGGGACAGGGGGCTAGGGCAGCCCCAGCATTTT
CASSAVGDRGLGQPQHF
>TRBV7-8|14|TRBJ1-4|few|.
TGTGCCAGCAGGGCAGTACAGGGCAATGAAAAACTGTTTTTT
CASRAVQGNEKLFF
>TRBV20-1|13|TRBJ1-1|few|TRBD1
TGCAGTGCCTCACAGGGGGTATGGGCTGAAGCTTTCTTT
CSASQGVWAEAFF
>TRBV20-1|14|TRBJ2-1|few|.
TGCAGTGCTAACAGGGGGGGCGGTAAGAGTGAGCAGTTCTTC
CSANRGGGKSEQFF
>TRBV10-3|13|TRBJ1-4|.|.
TGTGCCATCAGTGAGTCGAGTGTCCCTTCACTGTTTTTT
CAISESSVPSLFF
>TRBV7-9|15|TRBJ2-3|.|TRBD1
TGTGCCAGCAGCCCCATAGGGACAGCAACAGATACGCAGTATTTT
CASSPIGTATDTQYF
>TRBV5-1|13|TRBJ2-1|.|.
TGCGCCAGCAGCTCCGACTTTTCCAGTGAGCAGTTCTTC
CASSSDFSSEQFF
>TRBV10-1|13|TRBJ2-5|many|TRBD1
TGCGCCAGCAGTGCGGGACAGCAAGAGACCCAGTACTTC
CASSAGQQETQYF
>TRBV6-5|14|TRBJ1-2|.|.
TGTGCCAGCAGTACCAGAACAGGGACCTATGGCTACACCTTC
CASSTRTGTYGYTF
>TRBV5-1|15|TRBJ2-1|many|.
TGCGCCAGCAGCTTGGGAACTAACAGCGACAATGAGCAGTTCTTC
CASSLGTNSDNEQFF